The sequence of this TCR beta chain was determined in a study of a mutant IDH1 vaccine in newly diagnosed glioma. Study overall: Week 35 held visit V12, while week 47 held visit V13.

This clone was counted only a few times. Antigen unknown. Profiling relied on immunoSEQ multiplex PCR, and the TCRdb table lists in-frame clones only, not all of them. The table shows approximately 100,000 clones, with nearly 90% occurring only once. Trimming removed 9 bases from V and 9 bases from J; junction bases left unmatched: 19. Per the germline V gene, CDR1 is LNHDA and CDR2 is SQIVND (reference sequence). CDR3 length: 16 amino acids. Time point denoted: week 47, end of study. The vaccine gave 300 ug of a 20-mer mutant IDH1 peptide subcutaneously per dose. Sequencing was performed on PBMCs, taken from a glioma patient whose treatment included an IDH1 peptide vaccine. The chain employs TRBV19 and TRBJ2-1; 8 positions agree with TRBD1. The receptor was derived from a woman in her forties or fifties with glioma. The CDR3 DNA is TGTGCCAGCCTAGGAGTCATGGACAGGGCACGGGGTGAGCAGTTCTTC. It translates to CASLGVMDRARGEQFF.